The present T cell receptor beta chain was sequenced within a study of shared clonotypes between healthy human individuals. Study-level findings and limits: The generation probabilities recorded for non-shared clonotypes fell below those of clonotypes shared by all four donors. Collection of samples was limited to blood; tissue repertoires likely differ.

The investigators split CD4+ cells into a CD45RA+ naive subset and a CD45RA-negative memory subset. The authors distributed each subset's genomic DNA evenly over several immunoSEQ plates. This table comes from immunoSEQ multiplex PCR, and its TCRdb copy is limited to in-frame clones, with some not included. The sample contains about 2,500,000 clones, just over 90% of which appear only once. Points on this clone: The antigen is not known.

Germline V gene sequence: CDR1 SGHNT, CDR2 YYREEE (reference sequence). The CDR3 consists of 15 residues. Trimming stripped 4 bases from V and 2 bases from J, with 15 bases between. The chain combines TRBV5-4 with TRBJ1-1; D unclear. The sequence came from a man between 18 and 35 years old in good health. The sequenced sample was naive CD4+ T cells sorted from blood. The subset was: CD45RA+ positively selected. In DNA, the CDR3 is TGTGCCAGCAGCCCTAGTCGGGCGGCCAACACTGAAGCTTTCTTT. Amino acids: CASSPSRAANTEAFF.